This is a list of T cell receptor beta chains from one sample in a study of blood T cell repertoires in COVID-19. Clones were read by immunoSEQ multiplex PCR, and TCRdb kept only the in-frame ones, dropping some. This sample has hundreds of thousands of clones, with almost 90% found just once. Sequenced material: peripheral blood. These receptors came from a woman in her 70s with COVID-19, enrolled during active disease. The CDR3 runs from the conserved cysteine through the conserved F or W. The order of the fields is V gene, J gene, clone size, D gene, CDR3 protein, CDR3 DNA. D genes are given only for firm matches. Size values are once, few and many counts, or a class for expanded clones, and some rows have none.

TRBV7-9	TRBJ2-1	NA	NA	CASSRQGSSYNEQFF	TGTGCCAGCAGCCGCCAGGGGAGCTCCTACAATGAGCAGTTCTTC
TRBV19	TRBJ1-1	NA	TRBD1	CASSTGGSGEAFF	TGTGCCAGTAGTACAGGGGGCTCTGGTGAAGCTTTCTTT
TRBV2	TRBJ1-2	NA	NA	CASSDSPGTNYGYTF	TGTGCCAGCAGTGATTCCCCAGGAACTAACTATGGCTACACCTTC
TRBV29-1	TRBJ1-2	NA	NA	CSVPRTEINYGYTF	TGCAGCGTCCCGCGGACAGAGATAAACTATGGCTACACCTTC
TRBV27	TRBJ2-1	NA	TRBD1	CASTSTGNEQFF	TGTGCCAGCACCTCGACAGGGAATGAGCAGTTCTTC
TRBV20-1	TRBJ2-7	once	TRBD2	CSASRGGLYEQYF	TGCAGTGCTAGTCGCGGGGGGTTATACGAGCAGTACTTC
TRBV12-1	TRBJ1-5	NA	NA	CASSFVGPMSPPQHF	TGTGCCAGCAGCTTTGTGGGCCCAATGAGTCCGCCCCAGCATTTT
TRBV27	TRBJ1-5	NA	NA	CASSSIGTYSNQPQHF	TGTGCCAGCAGTTCGATCGGGACTTATAGCAATCAGCCCCAGCATTTT
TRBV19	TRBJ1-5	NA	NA	CASSIEAVFQPQHF	TGTGCCAGTAGTATAGAAGCGGTGTTCCAGCCCCAGCATTTT
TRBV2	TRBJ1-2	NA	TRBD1	CASRGQDRPLYGYTF	TGTGCCAGCAGGGGCCAGGACAGGCCCCTCTATGGCTACACCTTC
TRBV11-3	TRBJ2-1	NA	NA	CASSSDSYSSYNEQFF	TGTGCCAGCAGCTCCGACAGTTATAGCTCCTACAATGAGCAGTTCTTC
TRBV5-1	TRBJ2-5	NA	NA	CASSAGQQETQYF	TGCGCCAGCAGCGCCGGACAGCAAGAGACCCAGTACTTC
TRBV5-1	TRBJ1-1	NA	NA	CASSFDRPGPEAFF	TGCGCCAGCAGCTTTGACAGGCCGGGCCCTGAAGCTTTCTTT
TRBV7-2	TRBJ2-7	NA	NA	CASSSGPPVYEQYF	TGTGCCAGCAGCTCGGGTCCCCCTGTCTACGAGCAGTACTTC
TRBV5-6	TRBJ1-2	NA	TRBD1	CASSSGQGGYGYTF	TGTGCCAGCAGCTCGGGACAGGGCGGCTATGGCTACACCTTC
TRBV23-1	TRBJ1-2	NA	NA	CASSLKYGYTF	TGCGCCAGCAGTCTAAAATATGGCTACACCTTC
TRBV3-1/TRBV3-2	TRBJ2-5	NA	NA	CASSPSRETQYF	TGTGCCAGCAGCCCCTCCAGAGAGACCCAGTACTTC
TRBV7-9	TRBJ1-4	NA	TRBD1	CAIKETGQSEKLFF	TGTGCCATCAAGGAGACAGGGCAAAGTGAAAAACTGTTTTTT
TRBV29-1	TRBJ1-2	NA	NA	CSVDGQGLGYGYTF	TGCAGCGTTGATGGGCAGGGCTTGGGATATGGCTACACCTTC
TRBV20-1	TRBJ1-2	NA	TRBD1	CSASLLTGDDGYTF	TGCAGTGCTAGTCTACTAACAGGGGACGATGGCTACACCTTC
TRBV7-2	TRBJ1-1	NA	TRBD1	CASSPRGGWRNTEAFF	TGTGCCAGCAGCCCACGAGGGGGCTGGAGGAACACTGAAGCTTTCTTT
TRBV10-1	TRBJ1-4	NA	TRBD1	CASISRQGRNEKLFF	TGCGCCAGCATTTCAAGACAGGGAAGGAATGAAAAACTGTTTTTT
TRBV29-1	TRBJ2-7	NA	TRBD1	CSVGDRGKEQYF	TGCAGCGTTGGGGACAGGGGTAAGGAGCAGTACTTC
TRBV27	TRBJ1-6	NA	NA	CASSSRGGYNSPLHF	TGTGCCAGCAGTTCTCGAGGGGGTTATAATTCACCCCTCCACTTT
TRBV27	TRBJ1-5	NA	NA	CASSLSSQFPGQPQHF	TGTGCCAGCAGTTTATCTTCCCAGTTCCCAGGACAGCCCCAGCATTTT
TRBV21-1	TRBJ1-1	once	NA	CASTADTNTEAFF	TGTGCCAGCACTGCGGACACGAACACTGAAGCTTTCTTT
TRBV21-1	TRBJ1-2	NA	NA	CASSTRDWGDLGNYGYTF	TGTGCCAGCAGCACCCGGGACTGGGGGGATTTGGGGAACTATGGCTACACCTTC
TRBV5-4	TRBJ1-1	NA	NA	CASTPRVGNTEAFF	TGTGCCAGCACCCCGAGGGTAGGGAACACTGAAGCTTTCTTT
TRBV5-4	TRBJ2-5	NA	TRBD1	CASSLRQGGRQETQYF	TGTGCCAGCAGCTTGAGACAGGGCGGTCGCCAAGAGACCCAGTACTTC
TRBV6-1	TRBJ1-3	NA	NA	CASSEARSAGNTIYF	TGTGCCAGCAGTGAAGCGCGAAGCGCTGGAAACACCATATATTTT
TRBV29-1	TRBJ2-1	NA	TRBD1	CSVDGTGPDNEQFF	TGCAGCGTTGATGGGACAGGGCCCGACAATGAGCAGTTCTTC
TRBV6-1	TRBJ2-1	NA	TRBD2	CASSDSLAGDSNEQFF	TGTGCCAGCAGTGATTCCCTAGCGGGGGATAGCAATGAGCAGTTCTTC
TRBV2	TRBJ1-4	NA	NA	CASNSSPNEKLFF	TGTGCCAGCAATAGCAGCCCCAATGAAAAACTGTTTTTT
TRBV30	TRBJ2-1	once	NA	CAWSAGLSANNEQFF	TGTGCCTGGAGTGCCGGACTATCCGCCAACAATGAGCAGTTCTTC
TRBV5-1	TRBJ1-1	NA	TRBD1	CASSAGQGETEAFF	TGCGCCAGCAGCGCGGGACAGGGTGAAACTGAAGCTTTCTTT
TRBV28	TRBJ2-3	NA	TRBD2	CASSFLAGTDTQYF	TGTGCCAGCAGTTTTCTAGCGGGCACAGATACGCAGTATTTT
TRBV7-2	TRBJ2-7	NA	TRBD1	CASSLGQGGVYEQYF	TGTGCCAGCAGCCTTGGACAGGGTGGGGTCTACGAGCAGTACTTC
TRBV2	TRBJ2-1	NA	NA	CASSMGGTREFF	TGTGCCAGCAGTATGGGGGGAACGCGGGAGTTCTTC
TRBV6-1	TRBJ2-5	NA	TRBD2	CASSEHPPSGANGAQYF	TGTGCCAGCAGTGAACACCCCCCCAGCGGGGCCAATGGGGCCCAGTACTTC
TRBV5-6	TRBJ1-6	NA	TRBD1	CASSLAGGTTNSPLHF	TGTGCCAGCAGCTTGGCAGGGGGCACTACCAATTCACCCCTCCACTTT
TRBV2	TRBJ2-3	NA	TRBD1	CASNGQGDLTQYF	TGTGCCAGCAATGGACAGGGAGATTTGACGCAGTATTTT
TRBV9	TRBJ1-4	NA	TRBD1	CASSRGQGNEKLFF	TGTGCCAGCAGCCGGGGACAGGGTAATGAAAAACTGTTTTTT
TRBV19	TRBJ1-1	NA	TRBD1	CASSPGQGFTEAFF	TGTGCCAGTTCTCCCGGACAGGGGTTCACTGAAGCTTTCTTT
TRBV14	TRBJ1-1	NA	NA	CASSQGSVGNTEAFF	TGTGCCAGCAGCCAGGGTAGCGTAGGGAACACTGAAGCTTTCTTT
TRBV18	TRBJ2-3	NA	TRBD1	CASSPKGQGTDTQYF	TGTGCCAGCTCACCGAAGGGACAGGGGACAGATACGCAGTATTTT
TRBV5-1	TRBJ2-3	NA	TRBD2	CASSPGTSGGRTDTQYF	TGCGCCAGCAGCCCAGGGACTAGCGGGGGACGCACAGATACGCAGTATTTT
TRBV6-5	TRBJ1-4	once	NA	CASRDEATNEKLFF	TGTGCCAGCAGAGATGAGGCGACTAATGAAAAACTGTTTTTT
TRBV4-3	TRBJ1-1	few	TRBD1	CASSQVRQGTEAFF	TGCGCCAGCAGCCAAGTTCGACAGGGAACTGAAGCTTTCTTT
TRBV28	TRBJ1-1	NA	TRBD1	CASSFMDRGGMNTEAFF	TGTGCCAGCAGTTTTATGGACAGGGGAGGGATGAACACTGAAGCTTTCTTT
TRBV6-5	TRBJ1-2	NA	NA	CASSYSGGSSGYTF	TGTGCCAGCAGTTACTCGGGGGGGTCCTCGGGCTACACCTTC
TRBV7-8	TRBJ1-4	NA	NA	CASSLGTANEKLFF	TGTGCCAGCAGCTTAGGGACAGCTAATGAAAAACTGTTTTTT